This T cell receptor beta chain is drawn from a study of response to subunit inactivated influenza vaccine. Study conclusions and caveats: The authors suggested that few new T cells are recruited per seasonal influenza vaccination.

To note about this clonotype: What it binds is unknown.

Germline V gives CDR1 MDHEN, CDR2 SYDVKM. This CDR3 has 12 amino acids. V shed 6 bases and J shed 7 bases, with 12 bases lying between them. TCRdb independently ran MiXCR on the RT-PCR reads; one entry per CDR3 protein. Of hundreds of thousands of distinct CDR3 sequences detected, about 20% appear once; the ten largest clones hold 9% to 12%. This receptor was identified in a man aged 50 to 75 who received an inactivated influenza vaccine. This sample comprised PBMCs from blood, obtained less than 22 months after vaccination. The gene calls are TRBV28 and TRBJ1-2; TRBD1 might be the D (6 bases). This CDR3 reads CASRPGDGGYTF. CDR3 in DNA: TGTGCCAGCAGGCCAGGGGACGGTGGCTACACCTTC.